This TCR beta chain emerged from a study of monozygotic twins with cystic fibrosis. Germline lookup yields CDR1 SGDLS and CDR2 YYNGEE. The CDR3 spans 18 residues. V was shortened by 2 bases and J by 6 bases, with 21 bases between the two germline ends. Clones were sequenced by immunoSEQ multiplex PCR, and TCRdb holds only the in-frame ones, with some missing. The table has under 25,000 clones, nearly 98% seen once. The V and J genes are TRBV9 and TRBJ1-6, with D perhaps matching TRBD1 (6 bases). The TCR sequence derives from a woman aged 30 to 39 with cystic fibrosis. Sequencing was carried out using blood. The CDR3 DNA reads TGTGCCAGCAGCGTTCAACCTCTACAGGGCCTCGGTAATTCACCCCTCCACTTT. Its translation: CASSVQPLQGLGNSPLHF.